The rows below give T cell receptor beta chains drawn from one sample of a study of OX40 agonist ivuxolimab in advanced cancers. Clones were read by immunoSEQ multiplex PCR, and TCRdb kept only the in-frame ones, dropping some. The sample contains some 8,000 clones, 75% to 90% of which appear only once. This specimen was CD4+ or CD8+ T cells sorted from blood, taken in a trial of the OX40 agonist ivuxolimab. Receptors were obtained from an adult with an advanced solid tumor such as melanoma, head and neck, liver or kidney cancer. CDR3s include the opening cysteine and the closing phenylalanine or tryptophan. Each record gives: V gene, D gene, J gene, CDR3 protein. A D gene is named only where the DNA matches it firmly.

>TRBV11-2|TRBD2|TRBJ2-2
CASSSPGGRNTGELFF
>TRBV7-9|TRBD1|TRBJ1-4
CASSLVQGGNEKLFF
>TRBV10-3|-|TRBJ2-5
CAISESGGKETQYF
>TRBV4-1|-|TRBJ1-2
CASSRPGQGRPYGYTF
>TRBV28|-|TRBJ2-1
CASSLPGGLGGSYNEQFF
>TRBV6-5|-|TRBJ2-7
CASSYYRGGSYEQYF
>TRBV5-4|-|TRBJ1-1
CASSWGVNTEAFF
>TRBV11-2|-|TRBJ1-2
CASSPGVGRHPMYDTF
>TRBV6-1|-|TRBJ2-3
CASCPGFTDTQYF
>TRBV19|-|TRBJ2-6
CATQGGLGANVLTF
>TRBV7-2|-|TRBJ1-1
CASSLVGTVNTEAFF
>TRBV18|-|TRBJ2-7
CASSPGRTYEQYF
>TRBV7-2|-|TRBJ1-5
CASSLGEGMNQPQHF
>TRBV10-3|TRBD1|TRBJ1-1
CAISESEDRANTEAFF
>TRBV7-2|-|-
CASSSGLVSSYEQYF
>TRBV7-2|-|TRBJ2-7
CASSLEAGGSYEQYF
>TRBV7-2|TRBD2|TRBJ2-1
CASSPLAGAYNEQFF
>TRBV18|TRBD1|TRBJ1-6
CASSGQGTGSPLHF
>TRBV4-1|-|TRBJ1-2
CASSPGGRRRLSDYGYTF
>TRBV5-1|-|TRBJ2-7
CASSPGGLLSYEQYF
>TRBV7-9|TRBD2|TRBJ2-5
CASSLGSRLAVWGETQYF
>TRBV28|-|TRBJ2-7
CASSDSQYEQYF